This T cell receptor (beta chain) stems from a study of beta chain features in type 1 diabetes. Whole-study findings and limits: It was possible that PCR favored shorter templates, equally so in patients and controls. cDNA-based sequencing might over-represent cells highly expressing TCR. Shorter TCRB CDR3s, moderately but significantly so, were found in Type 1 diabetes patients in all four CD4+ subsets.

TCRB transcripts that were expressed got sequenced, as all of the isolated RNA had been reverse transcribed. TCRdb's copy holds only in-frame clones and misses some; the assay was immunoSEQ multiplex PCR. The table lists nearly 700,000 clones, around 15% of them singletons. This clone was detected a few times. The antigen remains undetermined. The receptor was derived from a man between 18 and 35 years old with type 1 diabetes. What was sequenced was naive CD4+ T cells from blood.

CDR3 sequence (DNA): TGTGCCAGCAGCTCCGGACAGATCAATCAGCCCCAGCATTTT. It yields the protein CASSSGQINQPQHF. The V call is TRBV28, the J call TRBJ1-5; D may be TRBD1 (6 bases). V was cut by 6 bases and J by 3 bases, with 12 bases left in between. Germline V gives CDR1 MDHEN, CDR2 SYDVKM. The CDR3 extends over 14 amino acids.